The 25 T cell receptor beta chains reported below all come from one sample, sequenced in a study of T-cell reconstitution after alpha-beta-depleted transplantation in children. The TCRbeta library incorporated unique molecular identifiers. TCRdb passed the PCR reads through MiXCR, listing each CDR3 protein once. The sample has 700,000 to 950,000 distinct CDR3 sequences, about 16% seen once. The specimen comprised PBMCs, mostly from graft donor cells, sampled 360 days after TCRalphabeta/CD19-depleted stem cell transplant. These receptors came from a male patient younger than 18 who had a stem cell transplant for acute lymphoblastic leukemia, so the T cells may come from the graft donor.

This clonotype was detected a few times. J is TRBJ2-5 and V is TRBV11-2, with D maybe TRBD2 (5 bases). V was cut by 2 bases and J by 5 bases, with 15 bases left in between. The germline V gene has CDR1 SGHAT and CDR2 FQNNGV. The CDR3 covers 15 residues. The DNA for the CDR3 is TGTGCCAGCAGCTTACTCGCTACTAGAGAGGAGACCCAGTACTTC. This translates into CASSLLATREETQYF.

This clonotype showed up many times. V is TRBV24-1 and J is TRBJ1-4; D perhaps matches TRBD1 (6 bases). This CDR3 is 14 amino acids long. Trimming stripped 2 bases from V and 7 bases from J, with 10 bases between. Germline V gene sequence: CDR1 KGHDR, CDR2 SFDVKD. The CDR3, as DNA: TGTGCCACCAGTGATTCCGGGACACCTGAAAAACTGTTTTTT. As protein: CATSDSGTPEKLFF.

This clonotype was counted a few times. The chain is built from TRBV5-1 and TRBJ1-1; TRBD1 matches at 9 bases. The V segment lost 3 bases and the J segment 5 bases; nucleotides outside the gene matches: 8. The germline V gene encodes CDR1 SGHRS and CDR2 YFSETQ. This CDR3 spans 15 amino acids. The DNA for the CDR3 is TGCGCCAGCAGCTGGCCGGGACAGGGAGGGACTGAAGCTTTCTTT. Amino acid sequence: CASSWPGQGGTEAFF.

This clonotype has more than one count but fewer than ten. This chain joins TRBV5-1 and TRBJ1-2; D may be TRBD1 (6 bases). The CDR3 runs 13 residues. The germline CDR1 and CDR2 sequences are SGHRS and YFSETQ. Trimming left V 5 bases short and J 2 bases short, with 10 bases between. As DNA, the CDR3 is TGCGCCAGCAGACAGGGACCAAACTATGGCTACACCTTC. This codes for CASRQGPNYGYTF.

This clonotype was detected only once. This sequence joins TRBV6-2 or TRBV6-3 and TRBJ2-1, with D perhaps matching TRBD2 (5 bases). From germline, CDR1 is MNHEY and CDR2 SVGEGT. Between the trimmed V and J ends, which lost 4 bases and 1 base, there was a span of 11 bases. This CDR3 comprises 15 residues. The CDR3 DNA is TGTGCCAGCAGTTTGCTACTAGTTTCCTACAATGAGCAGTTCTTC. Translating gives CASSLLLVSYNEQFF.

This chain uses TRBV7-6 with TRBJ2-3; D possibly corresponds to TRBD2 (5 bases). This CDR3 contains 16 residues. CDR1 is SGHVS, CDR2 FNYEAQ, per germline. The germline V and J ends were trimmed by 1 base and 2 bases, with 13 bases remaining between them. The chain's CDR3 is CASSLEDGMYTDTQYF. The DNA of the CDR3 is TGTGCCAGCAGCTTAGAAGACGGGATGTACACAGATACGCAGTATTTT.

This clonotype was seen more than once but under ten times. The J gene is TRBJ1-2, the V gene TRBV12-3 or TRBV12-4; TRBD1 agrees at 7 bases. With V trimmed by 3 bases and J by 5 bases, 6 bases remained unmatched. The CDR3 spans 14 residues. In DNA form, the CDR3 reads TGTGCCAGCAGTTTGTCGGGACAGAAATATGGCTACACCTTC. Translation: CASSLSGQKYGYTF.

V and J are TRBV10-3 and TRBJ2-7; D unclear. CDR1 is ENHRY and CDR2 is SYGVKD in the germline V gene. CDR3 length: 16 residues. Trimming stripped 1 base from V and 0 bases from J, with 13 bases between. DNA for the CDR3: TGTGCCATCAGTGAGTTGGGAACGGCTAGCTCCTACGAGCAGTACTTC. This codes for CAISELGTASSYEQYF.

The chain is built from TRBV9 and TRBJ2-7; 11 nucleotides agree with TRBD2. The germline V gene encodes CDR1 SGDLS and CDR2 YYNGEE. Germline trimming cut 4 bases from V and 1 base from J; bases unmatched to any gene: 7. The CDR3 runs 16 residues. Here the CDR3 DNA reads TGTGCCAGCAGCCCAACGTTAGCGGGAGGGTCCTACGAGCAGTACTTC. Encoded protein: CASSPTLAGGSYEQYF.

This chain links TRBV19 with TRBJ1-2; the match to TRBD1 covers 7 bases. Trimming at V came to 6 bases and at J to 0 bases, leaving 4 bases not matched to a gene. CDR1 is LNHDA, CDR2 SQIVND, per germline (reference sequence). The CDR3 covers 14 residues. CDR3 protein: CASRNRGTNYGYTF. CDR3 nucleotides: TGTGCCAGTAGGAACAGGGGAACTAACTATGGCTACACCTTC.

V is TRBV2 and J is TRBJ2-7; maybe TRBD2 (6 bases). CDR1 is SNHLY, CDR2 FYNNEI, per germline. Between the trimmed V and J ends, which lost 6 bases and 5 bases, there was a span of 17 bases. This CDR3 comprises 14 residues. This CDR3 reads CASRVTGAPDEQYF. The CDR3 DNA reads TGTGCCAGCAGGGTAACGGGAGCCCCGGACGAGCAGTACTTC.

CDR3 protein: CSVEEGTGNYGYTF. The CDR3 nucleotides read TGCAGCGTTGAAGAGGGGACGGGGAACTATGGCTACACCTTC. The chain is built from TRBV29-1 and TRBJ1-2; D may be TRBD1 (5 bases). The CDR3 is 14 amino acids. The ends were cut back, 0 bases at V and 2 bases at J, with 10 bases in the middle. Germline CDR1 is SQVTM and CDR2 is ANQGSEA.

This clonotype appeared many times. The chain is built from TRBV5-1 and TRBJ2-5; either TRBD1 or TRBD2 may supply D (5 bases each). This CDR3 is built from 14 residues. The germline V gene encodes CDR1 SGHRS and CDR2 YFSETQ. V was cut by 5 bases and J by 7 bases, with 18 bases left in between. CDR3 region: CASRPFRGPGTQYF. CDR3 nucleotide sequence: TGCGCCAGCAGGCCGTTTAGGGGACCAGGGACCCAGTACTTC. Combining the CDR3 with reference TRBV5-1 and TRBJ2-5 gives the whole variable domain KAGVTQTPRYLIKTRGQQVTLSCSPISGHRSVSWYQQTPGQGLQFLFEYFSETQRNKGNFPGRFSGRQFSNSRSEMNVSTLELGDSALYLCASRPFRGPGTQYFGPGTRLLVL.

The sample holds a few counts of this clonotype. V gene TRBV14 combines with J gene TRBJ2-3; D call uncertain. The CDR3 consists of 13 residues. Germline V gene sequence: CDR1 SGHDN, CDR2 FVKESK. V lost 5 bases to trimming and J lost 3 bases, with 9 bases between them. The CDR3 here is CASSSWVTDTQYF. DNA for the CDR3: TGTGCCAGCAGCTCCTGGGTAACAGATACGCAGTATTTT. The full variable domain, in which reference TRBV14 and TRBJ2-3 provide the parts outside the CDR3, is EAGVTQFPSHSVIEKGQTVTLRCDPISGHDNLYWYRRVMGKEIKFLLHFVKESKQDESGMPNNRFLAERTGGTYSTLKVQPAELEDSGVYFCASSSWVTDTQYFGPGTRLTVL.

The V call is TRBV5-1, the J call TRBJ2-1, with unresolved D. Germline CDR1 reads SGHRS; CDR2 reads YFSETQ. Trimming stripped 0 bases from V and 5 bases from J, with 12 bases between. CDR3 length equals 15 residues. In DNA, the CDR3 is TGCGCCAGCAGCTTGGGTCCAGTCCGGAACAATGAGCAGTTCTTC. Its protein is CASSLGPVRNNEQFF.

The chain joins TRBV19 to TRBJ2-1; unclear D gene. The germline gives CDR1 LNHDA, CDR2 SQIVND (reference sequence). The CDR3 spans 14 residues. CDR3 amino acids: CGLTGPHSYNEQFF. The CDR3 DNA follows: TGTGGTTTAACCGGGCCCCACTCCTACAATGAGCAGTTCTTC. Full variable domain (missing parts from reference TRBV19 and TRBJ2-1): DGGITQSPKYLFRKEGQNVTLSCEQNLNHDAMYWYRQDPGQGLRLIYYSQIVNDFQKGDIAEGYSVSREKKESFPLTVTSAQKNPTAFYLCGLTGPHSYNEQFFGPGTRLTVL.

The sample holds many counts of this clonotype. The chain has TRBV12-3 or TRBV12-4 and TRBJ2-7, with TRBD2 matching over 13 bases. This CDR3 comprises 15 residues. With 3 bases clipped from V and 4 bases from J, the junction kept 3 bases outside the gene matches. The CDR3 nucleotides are TGTGCCAGCAGTTTGCCGACTAGCGGGAGGTACGAGCAGTACTTC. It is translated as CASSLPTSGRYEQYF.

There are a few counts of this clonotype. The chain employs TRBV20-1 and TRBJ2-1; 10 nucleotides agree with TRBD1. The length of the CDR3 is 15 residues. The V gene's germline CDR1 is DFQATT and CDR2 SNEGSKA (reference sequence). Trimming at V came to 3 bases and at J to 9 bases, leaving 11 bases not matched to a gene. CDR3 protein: CSARDRGKGYVEQFF. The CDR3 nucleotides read TGCAGTGCTAGGGACAGGGGGAAGGGTTACGTTGAGCAGTTCTTC.

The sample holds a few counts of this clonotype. The CDR3, as DNA: TGCGCCAGCAGCCAAGATATGAGTATATATGGCTACACCTTC. Translating it yields CASSQDMSIYGYTF. J is TRBJ1-2 and V is TRBV4-1; D not resolved. This CDR3 spans 14 amino acids. V was clipped by 0 bases and J by 5 bases, with 10 bases between them. Germline V gives CDR1 MGHRA, CDR2 YSYEKL.

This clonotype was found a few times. CDR3 nucleotides: TGTGCCACCAGTGATTGGAAGAGTAGCCGGCTATATTTT. Its protein product is CATSDWKSSRLYF. V usage is TRBV24-1 and J usage is TRBJ1-3, with no clear D. Germline V gene sequence: CDR1 KGHDR, CDR2 SFDVKD. The CDR3 runs to 13 residues. V was trimmed by 2 bases and J by 14 bases, leaving 15 bases between them.

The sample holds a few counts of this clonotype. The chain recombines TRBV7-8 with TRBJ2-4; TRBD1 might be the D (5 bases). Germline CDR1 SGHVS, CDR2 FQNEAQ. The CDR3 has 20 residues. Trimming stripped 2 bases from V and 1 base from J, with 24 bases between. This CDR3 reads CASSLYLRTRGAEAKNIQYF. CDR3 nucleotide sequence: TGTGCCAGCAGCTTATACTTGCGGACAAGGGGCGCTGAGGCCAAAAACATTCAGTACTTC.

The CDR3 DNA sequence: TGTGCCAGCAGCCTCTCTATAGCGGGAGGGAATGGATGGTACAATGAGCAGTTCTTC. Its protein is CASSLSIAGGNGWYNEQFF. The rearrangement joins TRBV6-4 to TRBJ2-1; 11 nucleotides agree with TRBD2. This CDR3 contains 19 residues. Germline V gene sequence: CDR1 MRHNA, CDR2 SNTAGT. Unmatched junction bases numbered 17, after V lost 6 bases and J lost 4 bases.

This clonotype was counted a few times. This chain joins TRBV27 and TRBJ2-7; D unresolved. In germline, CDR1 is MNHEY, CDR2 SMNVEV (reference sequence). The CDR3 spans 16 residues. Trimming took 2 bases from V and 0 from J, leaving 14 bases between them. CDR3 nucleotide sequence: TGTGCCAGCAGTTTAAGAGGCTGGCCCATCTCCTACGAGCAGTACTTC. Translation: CASSLRGWPISYEQYF.

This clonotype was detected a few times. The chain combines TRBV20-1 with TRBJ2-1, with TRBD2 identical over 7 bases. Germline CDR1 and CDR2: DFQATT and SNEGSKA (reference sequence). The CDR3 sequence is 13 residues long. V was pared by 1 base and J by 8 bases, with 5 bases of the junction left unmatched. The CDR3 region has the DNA TGCAGTGCTAGAGTGGGGACTAACGATGAGCAGTTCTTC. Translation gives CSARVGTNDEQFF.

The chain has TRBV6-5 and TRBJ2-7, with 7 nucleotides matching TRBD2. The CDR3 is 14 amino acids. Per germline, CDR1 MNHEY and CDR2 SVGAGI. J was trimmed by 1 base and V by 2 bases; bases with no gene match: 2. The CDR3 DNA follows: TGTGCCAGCAGTTACACTAGCGTGTCCTACGAGCAGTACTTC. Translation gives CASSYTSVSYEQYF.